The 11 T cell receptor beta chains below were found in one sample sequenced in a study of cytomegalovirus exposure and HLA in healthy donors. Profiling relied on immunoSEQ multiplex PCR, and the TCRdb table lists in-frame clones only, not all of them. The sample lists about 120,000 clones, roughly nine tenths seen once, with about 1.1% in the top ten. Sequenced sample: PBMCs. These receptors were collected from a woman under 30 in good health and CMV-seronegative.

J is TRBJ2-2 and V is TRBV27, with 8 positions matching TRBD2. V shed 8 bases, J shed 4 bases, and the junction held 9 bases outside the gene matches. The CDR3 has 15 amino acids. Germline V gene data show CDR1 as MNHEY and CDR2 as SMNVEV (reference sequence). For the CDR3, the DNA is TGTGCCAGCCGCGAGCGGGAGCGCGGCACCGGGGAGCTGTTTTTT. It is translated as CASRERERGTGELFF.

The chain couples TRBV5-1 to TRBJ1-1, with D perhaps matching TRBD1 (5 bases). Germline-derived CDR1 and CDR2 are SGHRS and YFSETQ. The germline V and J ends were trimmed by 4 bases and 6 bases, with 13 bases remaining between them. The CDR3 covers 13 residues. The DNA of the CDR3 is TGCGCCAGCAGCCGGGGACTCTCGGCTGAAGCTTTCTTT. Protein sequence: CASSRGLSAEAFF.

The CDR3 sequence: CASSEPTREETQYF. The CDR3 DNA reads as TGCGCCAGCAGTGAGCCGACGAGGGAGGAGACCCAGTACTTC. The chain combines TRBV10-2 with TRBJ2-5; D might be TRBD2 (5 bases). V lost 2 bases and J 5 bases, leaving 12 bases between the germline ends. This CDR3 is 14 amino acids long. Looked up from germline, CDR1 is WSHSY and CDR2 is SAAADI.

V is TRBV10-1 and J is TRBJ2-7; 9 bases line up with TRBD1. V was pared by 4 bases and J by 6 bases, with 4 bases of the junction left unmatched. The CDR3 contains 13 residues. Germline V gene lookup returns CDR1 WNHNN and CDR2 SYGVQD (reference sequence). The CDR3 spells CASSADRGGEQYF. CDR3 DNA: TGCGCCAGCAGTGCGGACAGGGGAGGCGAGCAGTACTTC.

CDR3: CATSDSVEETQYF. CDR3 coding DNA: TGTGCCACTTCGGACAGCGTAGAGGAGACCCAGTACTTC. The chain carries TRBV28 and TRBJ2-5; TRBD1 might be the D (6 bases). This CDR3 is built from 13 residues. The V gene's germline CDR1 is MDHEN and CDR2 SYDVKM. V lost 10 bases and J 5 bases, leaving 17 bases between the germline ends.

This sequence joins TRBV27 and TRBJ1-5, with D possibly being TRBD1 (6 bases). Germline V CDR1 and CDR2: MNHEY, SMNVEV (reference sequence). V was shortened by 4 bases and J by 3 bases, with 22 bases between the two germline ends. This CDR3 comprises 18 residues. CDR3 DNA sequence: TGTGCCAGCAGTTACCAAGCGGGGGCTGGTGGGATCAATCAGCCCCAGCATTTT. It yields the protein CASSYQAGAGGINQPQHF.

CDR3: CASSLRTSENEQFF. The CDR3 region has the DNA TGTGCCAGTAGTCTCCGGACTAGCGAGAATGAGCAGTTCTTC. V and J are TRBV19 and TRBJ2-1; TRBD2 agrees at 9 bases. CDR1 and CDR2 from the germline V gene are LNHDA and SQIVND (reference sequence). J was trimmed by 7 bases and V by 5 bases; bases with no gene match: 6. This CDR3 contains 14 residues.

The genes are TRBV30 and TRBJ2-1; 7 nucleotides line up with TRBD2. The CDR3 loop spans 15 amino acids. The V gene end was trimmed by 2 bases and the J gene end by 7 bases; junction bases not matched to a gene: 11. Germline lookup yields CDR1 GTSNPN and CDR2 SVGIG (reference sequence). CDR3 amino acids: CAWSSRDYSRNEQFF. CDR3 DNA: TGTGCCTGGAGTTCGAGGGACTACTCGCGGAATGAGCAGTTCTTC.

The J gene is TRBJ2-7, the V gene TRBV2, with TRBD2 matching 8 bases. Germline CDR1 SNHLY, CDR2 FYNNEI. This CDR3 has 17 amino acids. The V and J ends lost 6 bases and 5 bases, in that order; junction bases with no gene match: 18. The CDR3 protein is CASRAPDFSGATDEQYF. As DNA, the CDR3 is TGTGCCAGCAGGGCGCCAGACTTTAGCGGGGCCACCGACGAGCAGTACTTC.

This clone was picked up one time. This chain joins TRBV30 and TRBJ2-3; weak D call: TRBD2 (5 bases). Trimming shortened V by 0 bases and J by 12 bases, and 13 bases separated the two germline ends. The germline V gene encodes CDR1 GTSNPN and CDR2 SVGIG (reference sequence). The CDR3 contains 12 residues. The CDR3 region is CAWSVRPRTQYF. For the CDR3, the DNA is TGTGCCTGGAGTGTACGCCCCCGGACTCAGTATTTT. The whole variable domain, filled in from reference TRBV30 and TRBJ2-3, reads SQTIHQWPATLVQPVGSPLSLECTVEGTSNPNLYWYRQAAGRGLQLLFYSVGIGQISSEVPQNLSASRPQDRQFILSSKKLLLSDSGFYLCAWSVRPRTQYFGPGTRLTVL.

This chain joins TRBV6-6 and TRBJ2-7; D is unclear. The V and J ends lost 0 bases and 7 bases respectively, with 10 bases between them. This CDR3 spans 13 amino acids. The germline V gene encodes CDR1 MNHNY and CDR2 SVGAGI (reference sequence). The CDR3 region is CASSYSIQAEQYV. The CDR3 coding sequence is TGTGCCAGCAGTTACTCGATTCAGGCAGAGCAGTACGTC.